This T cell receptor beta chain stems from a study of blood T cell repertoires in COVID-19 (dated by TCRdb to about 2020). As for the study more broadly: Collaborator samples came from the United States, Italy and Spain and covered acute and convalescent phases of COVID-19. The material from the prospective study consisted of cDNA or gDNA derived from T cells, B-cell-depleted T cells, or PBMCs. The dataset comprised deeply sampled blood TCRbeta repertoires from subjects exposed to, actively infected with, or recovered from COVID-19. The repertoires were made available in a free public database intended to serve as a resource for research on the immune response to SARS-CoV-2. Samples came from the ongoing ImmuneRACE study (first 160 participants) plus 1,254 subjects from 6 global collaborators. The sample metadata nearly always contained a de-identified subject ID, COVID-19 status, age in years and sex. Where HLA class I and class II types were available, the types were taken from metadata supplied by the sample provider, not from assay-based typing. What the work shows at the level of the full study, not this receptor alone: The quantity of clinical and demographic metadata differed by source and by participant and was supplied without curation.

The germline V gene (reference sequence) supplies CDR1 WNHNN and CDR2 SYGVQD. From its cysteine to its phenylalanine, the CDR3 spans 15 amino acids. Only the CDR3 DNA stays, 45 bases, in frame from base 1. Germline trimming: 4 bases from V, 2 bases from J; junction bases outside gene matches: 2. This clone was detected a few times. No cognate antigen has been identified for it. No much larger clone exists at a distance of one base, and base qualities are not known. Each collaborating institution followed its own protocols to collect whole blood in K2EDTA tubes. For TCRbeta analysis, collaborators shipped samples as frozen whole blood, isolated PBMCs, or DNA extracted from either of those sample types. TCRbeta CDR3 regions were amplified from genomic DNA by means of the immunoSEQ Assay, a bias-controlled multiplex PCR. The published analysis was carried out like this. The number of nucleated cells in each sample was estimated by amplification of reference gene primers within the assay. To quantify the absolute abundance of each unique TCRbeta CDR3 rearrangement, sequence reads were collapsed and filtered. For each sample, productive Simpson clonality was calculated as the square root of Simpson's diversity index across productive rearrangements. The source is immuneACCESS, and TCRdb retained only in-frame sequences with V and J called. Part of the clones is not carried over; for the studies checked, unresolved V genes explain less than half of this, and the remainder is unexplained. That table is the source of V, J and clone size, and D and trimming were worked out from the DNA. This sample has over 75,000 clones in its table, and 86% of those were observed once. The leading ten clones occupy roughly 25% of the sample.

The sequencing sample was made of peripheral blood. The receptor chain draws on TRBV10-1 and TRBJ2-3; TRBD2 agrees with 11 junctional bases. This TCR came from a human donor in a cohort sampled during active COVID-19. The CDR3 loop reads CASSGGLADTDTQYF. The DNA sequence follows: TGCGCCAGCAGTGGGGGACTAGCGGACACAGATACGCAGTATTTT.